This TCR beta chain was sequenced for a study of shared clonotypes between healthy human individuals. The CDR3 runs 11 residues. Trimming took off 5 bases at V and 7 bases at J, with 10 bases between the two ends. Germline V gene lookup returns CDR1 SGHDT and CDR2 YYEEEE. Concerning this clone itself: Its cognate antigen is unknown.

The study, taken as a whole, reports: Collection of samples was limited to blood; tissue repertoires likely differ. The donor pool, a small one, limited the genetic and exposure-history diversity represented.

Sequencing used immunoSEQ multiplex PCR; TCRdb keeps in-frame clones, though not all of them. This table holds over 2 million clones, 85% to 95% found once. The sequenced material came from naive CD4+ T cells sorted from blood. Subset described: CD45RA+ positively selected. The source of this sequence is a man between 18 and 35 years old in good health. The V call is TRBV5-6, the J call TRBJ2-7; no reliable D call. The CDR3 spells CASRSNGEQYF. Here the CDR3 DNA reads TGTGCCAGCAGGTCGAATGGGGAGCAGTACTTC.